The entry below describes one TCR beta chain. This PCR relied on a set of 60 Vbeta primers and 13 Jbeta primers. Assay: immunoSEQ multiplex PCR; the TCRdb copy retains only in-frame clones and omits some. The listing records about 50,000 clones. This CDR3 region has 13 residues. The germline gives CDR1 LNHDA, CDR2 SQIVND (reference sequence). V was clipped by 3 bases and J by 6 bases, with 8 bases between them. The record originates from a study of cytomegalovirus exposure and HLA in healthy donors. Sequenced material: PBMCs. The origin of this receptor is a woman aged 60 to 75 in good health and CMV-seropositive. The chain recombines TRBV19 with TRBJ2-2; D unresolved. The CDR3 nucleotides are TGTGCCAGTAGTATTGGGCGAGCCGGGGAGCTGTTTTTT. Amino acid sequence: CASSIGRAGELFF.